This T cell receptor beta chain originates from a study of CD8 T cells in Susac syndrome. V gave up 3 bases and J gave up 0 bases, with 10 bases separating them. Germline CDR1 SGDLS, CDR2 YYNGEE. The CDR3 length is 15 residues. The RNA input was about 0.5 to 1 ug, and it was reverse transcribed with random hexamers. One entry per CDR3 protein results from TCRdb running MiXCR on the immunoSEQ multiplex PCR reads. The table shows 27,000 or so distinct CDR3 sequences, with about 93% occurring only once. This chain joins TRBV9 and TRBJ2-4, with a tentative D call TRBD2 (6 bases). The material sequenced was CD8+ T cells from PBMCs. This clonotype originated in a human donor in good health. Here the CDR3 reads CASSGLGGAKNIQYF. CDR3 bases: TGTGCCAGCAGCGGCCTCGGGGGAGCCAAAAACATTCAGTACTTC.